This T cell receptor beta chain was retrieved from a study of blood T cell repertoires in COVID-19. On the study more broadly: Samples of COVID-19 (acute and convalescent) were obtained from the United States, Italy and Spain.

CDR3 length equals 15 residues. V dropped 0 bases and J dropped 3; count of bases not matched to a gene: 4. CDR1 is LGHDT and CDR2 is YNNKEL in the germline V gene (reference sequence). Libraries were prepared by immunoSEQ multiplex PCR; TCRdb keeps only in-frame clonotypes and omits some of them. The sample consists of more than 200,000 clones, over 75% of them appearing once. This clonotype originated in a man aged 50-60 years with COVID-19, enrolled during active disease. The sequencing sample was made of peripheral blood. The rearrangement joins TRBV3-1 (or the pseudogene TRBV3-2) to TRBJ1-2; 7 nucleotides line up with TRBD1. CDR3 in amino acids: CASSQDAQGYYGYTF. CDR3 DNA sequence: TGTGCCAGCAGCCAAGACGCACAGGGGTACTATGGCTACACCTTC.